One and the same sample provided the 29 T cell receptor beta chains below, sequenced in a study of CD8 T cells in Susac syndrome. Reverse transcription of roughly 0.5 to 1 ug RNA was performed with random hexamers. TCRdb recomputed calls from the immunoSEQ multiplex PCR reads with MiXCR, one row per CDR3 protein. The data show more than 40,000 distinct CDR3 sequences, over 85% seen once. Sample: CD8+ T cells from PBMCs. Receptors were obtained from a human donor in good health.

The chain uses TRBV6-4 and TRBJ2-2; D is unclear. The CDR3 is made up of 13 amino acids. Trimming cost V 6 bases and J 2 bases, with 7 bases left between them. Per germline, CDR1 MRHNA and CDR2 SNTAGT. The CDR3 DNA sequence: TGTGCCAGCAGCGAGGACAACACCGGGGAGCTGTTTTTT. Translation gives CASSEDNTGELFF.

The CDR3 is CASSSRDGTYEQYF. As DNA, the CDR3 is TGTGCCAGCAGCTCAAGGGACGGAACCTACGAGCAGTACTTC. The J gene is TRBJ2-7, the V gene TRBV7-2, with D perhaps matching TRBD1 or TRBD2 (5 bases each). The CDR3 runs to 14 residues. From germline, CDR1 is SGHTA and CDR2 FQGNSA. V was cut by 4 bases and J by 2 bases, with 12 bases left in between.

V is TRBV2 and J is TRBJ1-2; D possibly corresponds to TRBD1 (6 bases). Germline values: CDR1 SNHLY, CDR2 FYNNEI. Trimming stripped 6 bases from V and 12 bases from J, with 11 bases between. CDR3 length equals 10 residues. The CDR3 DNA is TGTGCCAGCAGGCAGGGGTACCACACCTTC. As protein: CASRQGYHTF.

The chain is built from TRBV2 and TRBJ2-7, with 8 bases identical to TRBD1. Germline V gene sequence: CDR1 SNHLY, CDR2 FYNNEI. The CDR3 runs to 18 residues. Trimming took 4 bases from V and 3 from J; bases not matched to a gene: 17. CDR3 coding DNA: TGTGCCAGCAGTGGGGATCCCGGGACAGGCTTCGCGGACTACGAGCAGTACTTC. This codes for CASSGDPGTGFADYEQYF.

This rearrangement joins TRBV24-1 to TRBJ2-2, with 7 bases lining up with TRBD2. V lost 7 bases to trimming and J lost 3 bases; unmatched junction nucleotides: 4. Germline CDR1 and CDR2: KGHDR and SFDVKD. The CDR3 consists of 14 residues. The CDR3 region is CATRAGLYTGELFF. DNA of the CDR3: TGTGCCACCAGAGCGGGACTTTACACCGGGGAGCTGTTTTTT.

DNA of the CDR3: TGTGCCACCAGCAGAGCCGGGACTAGAGACGAGCAGTACTTC. It specifies CATSRAGTRDEQYF. The chain has TRBV15 and TRBJ2-7; 8 bases are a match to TRBD2. Germline V gene data show CDR1 as LNHNV and CDR2 as YYDKDF (reference sequence). V lost 1 base to trimming and J lost 5 bases; unmatched junction nucleotides: 4. The CDR3 sequence is 14 residues long.

The chain uses TRBV7-6 and TRBJ2-7, with D hard to call. This CDR3 is built from 15 residues. CDR1 and CDR2 (germline): SGHVS, FNYEAQ. The V gene lost 5 bases and the J gene lost 3 bases, with 17 bases spanning the gap. CDR3 DNA: TGTGCCAGCAGCCCGTCGTTCTCTAGGCACTACGAGCAGTACTTC. This codes for CASSPSFSRHYEQYF.

The J gene is TRBJ1-3, the V gene TRBV29-1, with D unresolved. The CDR3 totals 12 residues. The ends were cut back, 4 bases at V and 15 bases at J, with 19 bases in the middle. Germline V gene sequence: CDR1 SQVTM, CDR2 ANQGSEA. The CDR3 DNA is TGCAGCGTTGTGGGCAATTGGGTCGGGCAATATTTT. Amino acids: CSVVGNWVGQYF.

V is TRBV13 and J is TRBJ2-4; 8 bases are a match to TRBD2. Germline V gene data show CDR1 as PRHDT and CDR2 as FYEKMQ (reference sequence). The V and J ends lost 5 bases and 6 bases, in that order; junction bases with no gene match: 9. There are 15 residues in the CDR3. CDR3 sequence (DNA): TGTGCCAGCAGCCGCTCGTCCGGGAGGGGAAACATTCAGTACTTC. Its protein is CASSRSSGRGNIQYF.

The V call is TRBV28, the J call TRBJ2-5, with TRBD1 identical over 11 bases. J gave up 2 bases and V 4 bases, and 12 bases lay outside the gene matches. This CDR3 has 18 residues. CDR1 and CDR2 from the germline V gene are MDHEN and SYDVKM. This chain's CDR3 is CASSSRRDRGGLQETQYF. CDR3 bases: TGTGCCAGCAGTTCCCGCCGGGACAGGGGGGGACTTCAAGAGACCCAGTACTTC.

The J gene is TRBJ2-7, the V gene TRBV21-1; the D call of TRBD2 is as the table states it, not checked on the DNA. TRBV21-1 is reported as a pseudogene. This CDR3 is built from 19 residues. CDR3 loop: CASSTNGRLAGVLGYEQYF. In nucleotides, the CDR3 is TGTGCCAGCAGCACGAACGGAAGGCTAGCGGGAGTTCTGGGCTACGAGCAGTACTTC.

The chain uses TRBV29-1 and TRBJ2-1, with D tentatively TRBD1 (5 bases). This CDR3 contains 14 residues. Per the germline V gene, CDR1 is SQVTM and CDR2 is ANQGSEA. Trimming removed 2 bases at V and 4 bases at J, with 12 bases between. As DNA, the CDR3 is TGCAGCGTTGAAAAGGGGCAGATTTACAATGAGCAGTTCTTC. Its protein is CSVEKGQIYNEQFF.

The rearrangement links TRBV18 to TRBJ2-3; no reliable D call. Trimming removed 2 bases at V and 5 bases at J, with 5 bases between. CDR1 is KGHSH, CDR2 LQKENI, per germline. There are 12 residues in the CDR3. CDR3 region: CASSPYRDTQYF. In nucleotides, the CDR3 is TGTGCCAGCTCACCATACAGAGATACGCAGTATTTT. Complete variable domain (other parts from reference TRBV18 and TRBJ2-3): NAGVMQNPRHLVRRRGQEARLRCSPMKGHSHVYWYRQLPEEGLKFMVYLQKENIIDESGMPKERFSAEFPKEGPSILRIQQVVRGDSAAYFCASSPYRDTQYFGPGTRLTVL.

V gene TRBV3-1 combines with J gene TRBJ2-2, with 9 bases that match TRBD1. This CDR3 is built from 16 residues. Germline V gene lookup returns CDR1 LGHDT and CDR2 YNNKEL (reference sequence). Germline trimming cut 2 bases from V and 5 bases from J; bases unmatched to any gene: 6. The CDR3 loop is CASSQPGTGRTGELFF. The CDR3 DNA reads TGTGCCAGCAGCCAACCGGGGACAGGGCGAACCGGGGAGCTGTTTTTT. Supplemented by reference TRBV3-1 and TRBJ2-2, the full variable domain reads DTAVSQTPKYLVTQMGNDKSIKCEQNLGHDTMYWYKQDSKKFLKIMFSYNNKELIINETVPNRFSPKSPDKAHLNLHINSLELGDSAVYFCASSQPGTGRTGELFFGEGSRLTVL.

The chain employs TRBV30 and TRBJ2-1; TRBD1 is a possible D gene (5 bases). The CDR3 loop spans 12 amino acids. Germline V gene lookup returns CDR1 GTSNPN and CDR2 SVGIG (reference sequence). Deletions cut 3 bases from V and 8 bases from J, with 11 bases between. The CDR3 here is CAWSHRRDEQFF. In DNA, the CDR3 is TGTGCCTGGAGCCACCGCAGGGATGAGCAGTTCTTC.

This clonotype appeared once. The chain joins TRBV28 to TRBJ2-7; D is possibly TRBD1 (6 bases). Trimming pared 7 bases from V and 3 bases from J, leaving 16 bases between. CDR1 MDHEN and CDR2 SYDVKM come from the germline V gene. The CDR3 has 14 amino acids. DNA for the CDR3: TGTGCCAGCACTAAGCTCGGGACATTCTACGAGCAGTACTTC. Its translation: CASTKLGTFYEQYF.

The chain has TRBV20-1 and TRBJ2-5, with a weak D call TRBD2 (5 bases). V lost 4 bases and J 3 bases, leaving 12 bases between the germline ends. From germline, CDR1 is DFQATT and CDR2 SNEGSKA (reference sequence). This CDR3 is built from 13 residues. CDR3 coding DNA: TGCAGTGCTACGGTGGGGAGCAAAGAGACCCAGTACTTC. It is translated as CSATVGSKETQYF.

V is TRBV27 and J is TRBJ1-1, with 7 nucleotides matching TRBD1. The V gene end was trimmed by 4 bases and the J gene end by 4 bases; junction bases not matched to a gene: 9. The germline V gene has CDR1 MNHEY and CDR2 SMNVEV (reference sequence). This CDR3 comprises 15 residues. Here the CDR3 DNA reads TGTGCCAGCAGTTATCAGGGGGGTAGAAGCACTGAAGCTTTCTTT. Translated: CASSYQGGRSTEAFF.

This sequence joins TRBV28 and TRBJ1-4; D remains unclear. Germline V gene data show CDR1 as MDHEN and CDR2 as SYDVKM. CDR3 length: 14 residues. The V gene lost 6 bases and the J gene lost 8 bases, with 16 bases spanning the gap. In DNA form, the CDR3 reads TGTGCCAGCAGACGGGCCCCGCCGGGGGAAAAACTGTTTTTT. It encodes CASRRAPPGEKLFF.

This chain connects TRBV29-1 to TRBJ2-1, with D maybe TRBD2 (6 bases). V shed 3 bases and J shed 11 bases, with 14 bases lying between them. Germline CDR1 is SQVTM and CDR2 is ANQGSEA. The CDR3 is 12 amino acids. CDR3: CSVEWRDSQQFF. CDR3 sequence (DNA): TGCAGCGTTGAGTGGAGGGACTCCCAGCAGTTCTTC.

V gene TRBV20-1 combines with J gene TRBJ2-7; 8 bases agree with TRBD2. This CDR3 has 16 amino acids. CDR1 DFQATT and CDR2 SNEGSKA come from the germline V gene (reference sequence). V gave up 2 bases and J gave up 2 bases; unmatched junction bases: 11. The chain's CDR3 is CSARSPGSGVAYEQYF. In DNA form, the CDR3 reads TGCAGTGCTAGATCCCCGGGTAGCGGGGTTGCCTACGAGCAGTACTTC.

The J gene is TRBJ2-1, the V gene TRBV28, with 8 bases that match TRBD1. CDR1 MDHEN and CDR2 SYDVKM come from the germline V gene. The ends lost 5 bases at V and 7 bases at J; junction bases unmatched: 7. The CDR3 runs 14 residues. CDR3 DNA sequence: TGTGCCAGCAGTCAACTGGGACAGGCTAATGAGCAGTTCTTC. This codes for CASSQLGQANEQFF. Looking up the rest from reference TRBV28 and TRBJ2-1 gives the full variable domain: DVKVTQSSRYLVKRTGEKVFLECVQDMDHENMFWYRQDPGLGLRLIYFSYDVKMKEKGDIPEGYSVSREKKERFSLILESASTNQTSMYLCASSQLGQANEQFFGPGTRLTVL.

Details on this clonotype: One end of the junction varies from germline; a read error may be responsible. The rearrangement joins TRBV11-3 to TRBJ2-2; D is undetermined. Germline V gives CDR1 SGHNT, CDR2 YENEEA. This CDR3 is built from 12 residues. The CDR3 coding sequence is TGTGCCAGCAGCTCCGGAACCGGAGAGCTGTTTTTT. Protein sequence: CASSSGTGELFF.

The rearrangement links TRBV25-1 to TRBJ2-1, with TRBD2 identical over 9 bases. From germline, CDR1 is MGHDK and CDR2 SYGVNS. CDR3 length: 15 amino acids. Losses at the gene ends were 0 bases for V and 9 bases for J; bases not matched to a gene: 6. Here the CDR3 reads CASSEYRAGGPEQFF. CDR3 DNA sequence: TGTGCCAGCAGTGAATATCGAGCGGGAGGACCTGAGCAGTTCTTC.

The chain couples TRBV13 to TRBJ2-5, with 7 bases aligning to TRBD2. Germline lookup yields CDR1 PRHDT and CDR2 FYEKMQ (reference sequence). The CDR3 spans 18 residues. Losses at the gene ends were 1 base for V and 4 bases for J; bases not matched to a gene: 15. The DNA for the CDR3 is TGTGCCAGCAGCTTAGCCGAAGGGAGCGGGAATGATCGAGAGACCCAGTACTTC. This translates into CASSLAEGSGNDRETQYF.

This rearrangement joins TRBV29-1 to TRBJ2-7, with 7 nucleotides matching TRBD1. There are 15 residues in the CDR3. Germline values: CDR1 SQVTM, CDR2 ANQGSEA. The V and J ends lost 0 bases and 5 bases, in that order; junction bases with no gene match: 10. For the CDR3, the DNA is TGCAGCGTTGAAGAAGGTGGCAGGGGGTCGGACGAGCAGTACTTC. Translating it yields CSVEEGGRGSDEQYF.

The table lists this clonotype with a few counts. The chain combines TRBV27 with TRBJ2-7; 8 bases map to TRBD1. Per germline, CDR1 MNHEY and CDR2 SMNVEV (reference sequence). This CDR3 contains 13 residues. The trim removed 3 bases at V and 3 bases at J, leaving 1 base unmatched. The CDR3 DNA reads TGTGCCAGCAGTTTGGGACAGGACTACGAGCAGTACTTC. Translated: CASSLGQDYEQYF.

The chain has TRBV4-2 and TRBJ1-3; D is undetermined. V lost 0 bases and J 2 bases, leaving 5 bases between the germline ends. Germline V lookup: CDR1 LGHNA, CDR2 YNFKEQ. This CDR3 contains 14 residues. Here the CDR3 DNA reads TGTGCCAGCAGCCAAGAAGGACCTGGAAACACCATATATTTT. Translation: CASSQEGPGNTIYF.

The chain combines TRBV7-9 with TRBJ1-4, with a weak D call TRBD1 (5 bases). The CDR3 consists of 14 residues. V was pared by 3 bases and J by 6 bases, with 11 bases between. From germline, CDR1 is SEHNR and CDR2 FQNEAQ (reference sequence). The DNA of the CDR3 is TGTGCCAGCAGCTTGCCCGGGGGAGATGAAAAACTGTTTTTT. It codes for CASSLPGGDEKLFF.